This T cell receptor (beta chain) was observed in a study of T cells after yellow fever vaccination. General study results and limits: The study re-detected most primary-vaccination clones after the booster (roughly 96% CD4, 85% to 90% CD8). FACS-sorted repertoires might harbor abundant contaminating clonotypes from the bulk population. Some clonotypes, a small share, were shared between CD4 and CD8 compartments.

Germline CDR1 LGHNA, CDR2 YNFKEQ. The V and J ends lost 1 base and 7 bases respectively, with 11 bases between them. The CDR3 is 15 residues long. 5'RACE template switching added a universal primer site and UMIs to TCR cDNA. TCRdb itself ran the 5' RACE reads through MiXCR, one entry per CDR3 protein. Among roughly 320,000 distinct CDR3 sequences listed, about 10% were seen once. This clonotype was seen more than once but under ten times. As yet, its antigen is unknown. This sample comprised CD4+ T cells sorted from PBMCs, obtained 45 days after the yellow fever booster vaccination. The source is a man between 18 and 35 years old who received the YFV17D yellow fever vaccine. The chain carries TRBV4-2 and TRBJ1-6; D is uncertain. In nucleotides, the CDR3 is TGTGCCAGCAGCCAAGCCCCGGGTACCAATTCACCCCTCCACTTT. Its translation: CASSQAPGTNSPLHF.